This entry lists 8 T cell receptor beta chains sequenced from one sample in a study of cytomegalovirus exposure and HLA in healthy donors (dated 2017 in TCRdb). The protocol used for the library was the immunoSEQ multiplex PCR assay. TCRdb re-hosts the immuneACCESS table, in-frame sequences only. Its copies lack some clones; in the studies checked, an unresolved V gene accounts for under half of them, and the cause for the rest is not known. The sample table shows tens of thousands of clones, and approximately 95% are seen once. Together, the top ten hold under 0.9% of the sample. Sequencing was carried out using PBMCs. These receptors were taken from a woman aged 18-29 years in good health and CMV-seronegative.

The chain uses TRBV9 and TRBJ2-2, with a tentative D call TRBD2 (6 bases). The germline V gene has CDR1 SGDLS and CDR2 YYNGEE. The CDR3 sequence is 14 residues long. V lost 0 bases to trimming and J lost 5 bases, with 8 bases between them. The CDR3 here is CASSVGGGTGELFF. The CDR3 nucleotides are TGTGCCAGCAGCGTAGGTGGGGGGACCGGGGAGCTGTTTTTT. The whole variable domain, remainder taken from reference TRBV9 and TRBJ2-2, is DSGVTQTPKHLITATGQRVTLRCSPRSGDLSVYWYQQSLDQGLQFLIQYYNGEERAKGNILERFSAQQFPDLHSELNLSSLELGDSALYFCASSVGGGTGELFFGEGSRLTVL.

The V call is TRBV2, the J call TRBJ2-1; D not resolved. The CDR3 extends over 14 amino acids. Germline V gene lookup returns CDR1 SNHLY and CDR2 FYNNEI. V lost 1 base, J lost 1 base, and 5 bases lay in between. The chain's CDR3 is CASSEDSSYNEQFF. The CDR3 nucleotides read TGTGCCAGCAGTGAAGACAGTTCCTACAATGAGCAGTTCTTC.

The chain uses TRBV30 and TRBJ2-5; D is perhaps TRBD2 (6 bases). Germline lookup yields CDR1 GTSNPN and CDR2 SVGIG (reference sequence). The CDR3 consists of 14 residues. The ends were cut back, 7 bases at V and 3 bases at J, with 18 bases in the middle. The CDR3 protein is CAFHQGLGKETQYF. CDR3 bases: TGTGCCTTCCATCAGGGACTCGGGAAAGAGACCCAGTACTTC. Complete variable domain (other parts from reference TRBV30 and TRBJ2-5): SQTIHQWPATLVQPVGSPLSLECTVEGTSNPNLYWYRQAAGRGLQLLFYSVGIGQISSEVPQNLSASRPQDRQFILSSKKLLLSDSGFYLCAFHQGLGKETQYFGPGTRLLVL.

The rearrangement joins TRBV6-5 to TRBJ1-5; no reliable D call. CDR3 size: 15 residues. Trimming took 2 bases from V and 1 from J, leaving 9 bases between them. Germline V gene data show CDR1 as MNHEY and CDR2 as SVGAGI. The CDR3 protein is CASSYGLSSNQPQHF. CDR3 DNA sequence: TGTGCCAGCAGTTACGGGCTGTCGAGCAATCAGCCCCAGCATTTT.

CDR3 sequence: CATSRDGEAGLPYNEQFF. DNA of the CDR3: TGTGCCACCAGCAGAGATGGTGAAGCGGGACTTCCCTACAATGAGCAGTTCTTC. The chain uses TRBV15 and TRBJ2-1; 7 bases are a match to TRBD2. V was clipped by 0 bases and J by 2 bases; unmatched bases: 10. Germline assignment: CDR1 LNHNV and CDR2 YYDKDF (reference sequence). The CDR3 is made up of 18 amino acids.

The gene calls are TRBV7-9 and TRBJ2-1; D is possibly TRBD1 (8 bases). Trimming stripped 5 bases from V and 3 bases from J, with 23 bases between. Looked up from germline, CDR1 is SEHNR and CDR2 is FQNEAQ (reference sequence). This CDR3 is built from 18 residues. The DNA for the CDR3 is TGTGCCAGCAGCGGGGGGGACAGGAGTTACAATATCTACAATGAGCAGTTCTTC. Protein: CASSGGDRSYNIYNEQFF.

On this clone: A read error may produce the germline difference seen at one junction end. The rearrangement joins TRBV7-6 to TRBJ1-2; D remains ambiguous. CDR1 is SGHVS, CDR2 FNYEAQ, per germline. This CDR3 contains 11 residues. CDR3 region: CASSSNYGYTF. The CDR3 DNA is TGTGCCAGCAGCTCTAATTATGGCTACACCTTC.

V is TRBV7-9 and J is TRBJ1-1, with unresolved D. From germline, CDR1 is SEHNR and CDR2 FQNEAQ (reference sequence). The CDR3 is made up of 12 amino acids. Trimming removed 1 base from V and 8 bases from J, with 8 bases in between. The CDR3 DNA reads TGTGCCAGCAGCTTAGAGAGGCTGGAAGCTTTCTTT. This gives the protein CASSLERLEAFF.